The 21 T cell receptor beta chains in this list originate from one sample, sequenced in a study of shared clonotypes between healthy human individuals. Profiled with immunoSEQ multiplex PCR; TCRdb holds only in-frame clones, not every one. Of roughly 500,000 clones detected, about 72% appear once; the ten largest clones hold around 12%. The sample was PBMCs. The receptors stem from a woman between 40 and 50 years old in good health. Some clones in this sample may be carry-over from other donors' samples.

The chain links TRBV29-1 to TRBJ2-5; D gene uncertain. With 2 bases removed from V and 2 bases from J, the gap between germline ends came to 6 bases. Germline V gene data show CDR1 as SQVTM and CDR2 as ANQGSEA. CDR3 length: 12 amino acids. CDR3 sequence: CSVEPGQETQYF. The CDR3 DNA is TGCAGCGTTGAACCAGGACAAGAGACCCAGTACTTC.

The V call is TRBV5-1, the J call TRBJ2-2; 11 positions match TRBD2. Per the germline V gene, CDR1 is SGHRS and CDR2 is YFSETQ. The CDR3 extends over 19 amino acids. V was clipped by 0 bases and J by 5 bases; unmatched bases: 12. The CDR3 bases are TGCGCCAGCAGCTTGGCCGTCGTTAGCGGGAGGGCCGGGACCGGGGAGCTGTTTTTT. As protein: CASSLAVVSGRAGTGELFF.

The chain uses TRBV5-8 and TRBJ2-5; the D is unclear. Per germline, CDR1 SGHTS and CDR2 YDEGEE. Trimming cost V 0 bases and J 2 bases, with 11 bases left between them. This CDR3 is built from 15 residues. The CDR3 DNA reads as TGTGCCAGCAGCTTGGCTGGACGGATACAAGAGACCCAGTACTTC. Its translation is CASSLAGRIQETQYF.

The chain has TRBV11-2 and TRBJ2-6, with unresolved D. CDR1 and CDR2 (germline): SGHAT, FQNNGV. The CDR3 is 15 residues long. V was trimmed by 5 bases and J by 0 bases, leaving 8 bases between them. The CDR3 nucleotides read TGTGCCAGCAGCAGAACGTTCTCTGGGGCCAACGTCCTGACTTTC. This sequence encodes CASSRTFSGANVLTF.

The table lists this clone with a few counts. The CDR3, as DNA: TGTGCCAGCAGCTTTACCGAAAACACTGAAGCTTTCTTT. This sequence encodes CASSFTENTEAFF. The chain combines TRBV5-5 with TRBJ1-1; no clear D. From germline, CDR1 is SGHKS and CDR2 YYEKEE (reference sequence). The CDR3 spans 13 residues. V was trimmed by 2 bases and J by 2 bases, leaving 7 bases between them.

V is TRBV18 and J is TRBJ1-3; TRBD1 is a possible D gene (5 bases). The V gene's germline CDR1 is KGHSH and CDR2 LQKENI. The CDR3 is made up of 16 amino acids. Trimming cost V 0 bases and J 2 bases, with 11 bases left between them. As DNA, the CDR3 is TGTGCCAGCTCACCACCGCAGGGAGGGACTGGAAACACCATATATTTT. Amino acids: CASSPPQGGTGNTIYF.

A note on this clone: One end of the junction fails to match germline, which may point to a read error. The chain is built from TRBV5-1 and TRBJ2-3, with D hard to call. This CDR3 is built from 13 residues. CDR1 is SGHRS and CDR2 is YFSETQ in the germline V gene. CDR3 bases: TGCGCCAGCATCTTGACAATCACAGATACGCAGTATTTT. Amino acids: CASILTITDTQYF.

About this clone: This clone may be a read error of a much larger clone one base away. CDR3 loop: CASGLLLIGLNEQFF. The CDR3 DNA reads TGTGCCAGCGGCTTACTCTTGATAGGGCTCAATGAGCAGTTCTTC. This chain uses TRBV11-2 with TRBJ2-1, with no clear D. Germline V gene data show CDR1 as SGHAT and CDR2 as FQNNGV. The CDR3 loop spans 15 amino acids.

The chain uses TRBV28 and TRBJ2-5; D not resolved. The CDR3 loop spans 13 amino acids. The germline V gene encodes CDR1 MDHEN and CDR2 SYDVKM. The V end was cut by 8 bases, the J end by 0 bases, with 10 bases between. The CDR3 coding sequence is TGTGCCAGCGTGCCCCGGTACCAAGAGACCCAGTACTTC. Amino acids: CASVPRYQETQYF.

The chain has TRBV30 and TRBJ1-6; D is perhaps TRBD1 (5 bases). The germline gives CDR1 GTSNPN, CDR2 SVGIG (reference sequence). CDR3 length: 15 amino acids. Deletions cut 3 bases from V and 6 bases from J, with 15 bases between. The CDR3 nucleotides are TGTGCCTGGAGAGGGAGGGGCGGAAGTAATTCACCCCTCCACTTT. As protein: CAWRGRGGSNSPLHF.

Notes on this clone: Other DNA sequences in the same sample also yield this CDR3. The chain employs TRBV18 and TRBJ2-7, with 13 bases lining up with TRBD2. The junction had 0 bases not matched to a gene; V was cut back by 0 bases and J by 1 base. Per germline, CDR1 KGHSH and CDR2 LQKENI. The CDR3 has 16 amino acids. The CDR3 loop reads CASSPPGLAGSYEQYF. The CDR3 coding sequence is TGTGCCAGCTCACCACCGGGACTAGCGGGATCCTACGAGCAGTACTTC.

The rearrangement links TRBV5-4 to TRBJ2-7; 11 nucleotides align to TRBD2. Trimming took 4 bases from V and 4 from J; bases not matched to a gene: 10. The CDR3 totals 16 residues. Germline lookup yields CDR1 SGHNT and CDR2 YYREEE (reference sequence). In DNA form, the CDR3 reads TGTGCCAGCAGCCCGGGTGGGCTAGCGGGAGGTTACGAGCAGTACTTC. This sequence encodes CASSPGGLAGGYEQYF.

The CDR3 reads CASSLTGTVRKFF. The CDR3 DNA is TGCGCCAGCAGCCTCACGGGGACAGTCAGGAAGTTCTTC. This sequence joins TRBV5-1 and TRBJ2-1; 7 nucleotides agree with TRBD1. CDR3 size: 13 residues. Germline V gene data show CDR1 as SGHRS and CDR2 as YFSETQ. Unmatched junction bases numbered 12, after V lost 4 bases and J lost 14 bases. Looking up the rest from reference TRBV5-1 and TRBJ2-1 gives the full variable domain: KAGVTQTPRYLIKTRGQQVTLSCSPISGHRSVSWYQQTPGQGLQFLFEYFSETQRNKGNFPGRFSGRQFSNSRSEMNVSTLELGDSALYLCASSLTGTVRKFFGPGTRLTVL.

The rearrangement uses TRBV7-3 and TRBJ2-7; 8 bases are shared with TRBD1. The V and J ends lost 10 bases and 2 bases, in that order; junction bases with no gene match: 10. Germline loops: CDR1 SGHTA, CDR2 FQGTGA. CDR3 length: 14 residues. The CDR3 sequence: CAIRPGQATYEQYF. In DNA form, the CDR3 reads TGTGCCATCAGACCGGGACAGGCTACCTACGAGCAGTACTTC.

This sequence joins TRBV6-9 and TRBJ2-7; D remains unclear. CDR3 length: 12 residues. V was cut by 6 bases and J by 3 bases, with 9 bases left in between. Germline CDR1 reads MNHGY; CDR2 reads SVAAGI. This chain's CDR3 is CASSPVDYEQYF. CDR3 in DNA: TGTGCCAGCAGCCCTGTGGACTACGAGCAGTACTTC.

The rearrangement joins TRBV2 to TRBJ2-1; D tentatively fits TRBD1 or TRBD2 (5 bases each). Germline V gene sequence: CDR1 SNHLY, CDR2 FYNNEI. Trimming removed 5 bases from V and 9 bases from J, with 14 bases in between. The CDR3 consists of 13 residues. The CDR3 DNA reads TGTGCCAGCAGTCCAATAGAGGGGTTTGAGCAGTTCTTC. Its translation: CASSPIEGFEQFF. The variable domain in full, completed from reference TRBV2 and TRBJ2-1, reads EPEVTQTPSHQVTQMGQEVILRCVPISNHLYFYWYRQILGQKVEFLVSFYNNEISEKSEIFDDQFSVERPDGSNFTLKIRSTKLEDSAMYFCASSPIEGFEQFFGPGTRLTVL.

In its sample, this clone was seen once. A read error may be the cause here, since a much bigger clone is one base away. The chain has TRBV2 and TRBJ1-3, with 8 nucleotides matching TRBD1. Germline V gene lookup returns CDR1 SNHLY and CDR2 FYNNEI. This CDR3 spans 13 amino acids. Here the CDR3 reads CASRGQAGSTIYF. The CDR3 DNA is TGTGCCAGCAGGGGACAGGCTGGAAGCACCATATATTTT.

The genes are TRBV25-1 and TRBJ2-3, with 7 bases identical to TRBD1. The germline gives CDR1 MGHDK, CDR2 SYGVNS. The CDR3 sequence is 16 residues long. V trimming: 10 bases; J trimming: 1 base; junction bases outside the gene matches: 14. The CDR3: CATQLTTGQGTDTQYF. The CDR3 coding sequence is TGTGCCACTCAACTTACAACCGGACAGGGCACAGATACGCAGTATTTT.

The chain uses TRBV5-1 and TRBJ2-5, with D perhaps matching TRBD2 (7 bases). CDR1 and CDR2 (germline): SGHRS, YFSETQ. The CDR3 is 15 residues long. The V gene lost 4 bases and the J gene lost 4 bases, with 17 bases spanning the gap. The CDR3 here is CASSPGGGAGETQYF. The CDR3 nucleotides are TGCGCCAGCAGCCCCGGTGGGGGGGCGGGAGAGACCCAGTACTTC.

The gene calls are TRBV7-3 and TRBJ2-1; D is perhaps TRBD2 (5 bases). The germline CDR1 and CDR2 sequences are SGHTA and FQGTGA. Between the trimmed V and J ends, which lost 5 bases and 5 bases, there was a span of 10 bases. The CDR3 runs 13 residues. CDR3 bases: TGTGCCAGCAGCCCTACTAGAAACAATGAGCAGTTCTTC. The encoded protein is CASSPTRNNEQFF.

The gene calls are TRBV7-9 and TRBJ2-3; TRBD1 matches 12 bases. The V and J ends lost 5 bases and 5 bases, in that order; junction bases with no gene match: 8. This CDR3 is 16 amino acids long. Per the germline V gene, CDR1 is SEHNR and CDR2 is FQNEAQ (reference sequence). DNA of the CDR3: TGTGCCAGCAGCACCCGGGACAGGGGGCGAGAAGATACGCAGTATTTT. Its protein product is CASSTRDRGREDTQYF. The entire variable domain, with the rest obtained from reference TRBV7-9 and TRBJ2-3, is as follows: DTGVSQNPRHKITKRGQNVTFRCDPISEHNRLYWYRQTLGQGPEFLTYFQNEAQLEKSRLLSDRFSAERPKGSFSTLEIQRTEQGDSAMYLCASSTRDRGREDTQYFGPGTRLTVL.